These 17 T cell receptor beta chains came from one sample sequenced in a study of shared clonotypes between healthy human individuals. Profiling relied on immunoSEQ multiplex PCR, and the TCRdb table lists in-frame clones only, not all of them. The sample contains some 2,400,000 clones, around 95% of which appear only once. The specimen was naive CD4+ T cells sorted from blood. Subset meaning: CD45RA+ positively selected. The receptors stem from a man aged 18 to 29 in good health.

The chain has TRBV20-1 and TRBJ2-1; no firm D call. Germline V gene data show CDR1 as DFQATT and CDR2 as SNEGSKA (reference sequence). The CDR3 runs 11 residues. V was shortened by 3 bases and J by 7 bases, with 7 bases between the two germline ends. DNA of the CDR3: TGCAGTGCTAGTCTGTCAAATGAGCAGTTCTTC. Translating gives CSASLSNEQFF.

The V and J genes are TRBV6-1 and TRBJ2-5; 9 bases agree with TRBD2. CDR3 size: 13 residues. Germline values: CDR1 MNHNS, CDR2 SASEGT. The junction had 1 base not matched to a gene; V was cut back by 3 bases and J by 5 bases. CDR3 residues: CASSDAGGETQYF. For the CDR3, the DNA is TGTGCCAGCAGTGATGCGGGAGGGGAGACCCAGTACTTC.

The chain has TRBV11-2 and TRBJ2-7, with a tentative D call TRBD2 (5 bases). CDR3 length: 14 residues. The germline V gene has CDR1 SGHAT and CDR2 FQNNGV. The ends were cut back, 1 base at V and 6 bases at J, with 13 bases in the middle. The CDR3: CASSLAVGAGEQYF. The CDR3 bases are TGTGCCAGCAGCTTAGCTGTGGGAGCCGGCGAGCAGTACTTC.

A word on this clone: The same CDR3 arises from other DNA sequences in this sample as well. This sequence joins TRBV10-3 and TRBJ1-1, with TRBD1 as a possible D gene (6 bases). The CDR3 length is 14 residues. Germline V lookup: CDR1 ENHRY, CDR2 SYGVKD. Trimming cost V 1 base and J 1 base, with 7 bases left between them. This CDR3 reads CAISELQGNTEAFF. CDR3 nucleotides: TGTGCCATCAGTGAGTTACAGGGGAACACTGAAGCTTTCTTT.

This clone was recorded only once. This sequence joins TRBV5-4 and TRBJ2-7; 13 positions agree with TRBD2. Germline-derived CDR1 and CDR2 are SGHNT and YYREEE (reference sequence). With 0 bases clipped from V and 5 bases from J, the junction kept 8 bases outside the gene matches. The CDR3 extends over 17 amino acids. CDR3 sequence (DNA): TGTGCCAGCAGCTTGGGTGGACTAGCGGGAGTCACCCACGAGCAGTACTTC. This gives the protein CASSLGGLAGVTHEQYF.

V usage is TRBV7-8 and J usage is TRBJ2-2; D unresolved. Germline values: CDR1 SGHVS, CDR2 FQNEAQ. The CDR3 spans 14 residues. Trimming took 5 bases from V and 3 from J, leaving 10 bases between them. CDR3 amino acids: CASSPSTYTGELFF. The CDR3 DNA sequence: TGTGCCAGCAGCCCCAGCACCTACACCGGGGAGCTGTTTTTT. Based on the CDR3 plus reference TRBV7-8 and TRBJ2-2, the full variable domain is GAGVSQSPRYKVAKRGQDVALRCDPISGHVSLFWYQQALGQGPEFLTYFQNEAQLDKSGLPSDRFFAERPEGSVSTLKIQRTQQEDSAVYLCASSPSTYTGELFFGEGSRLTVL.

About this clone itself: Within the sample, other DNA sequences also encode this same CDR3. DNA of the CDR3: TGTGCCAGCAGGAGGGGAGAGCAGTACTTC. Residues: CASRRGEQYF. The gene calls are TRBV6-1 and TRBJ2-7; D may correspond to TRBD1 or TRBD2 (5 bases each). V dropped 6 bases and J dropped 7 bases, with 7 bases sitting between them. CDR1 and CDR2 (germline): MNHNS, SASEGT. This CDR3 contains 10 residues.

The rearrangement joins TRBV5-1 to TRBJ2-7; 8 positions match TRBD1. In germline, CDR1 is SGHRS, CDR2 YFSETQ. V was clipped by 0 bases and J by 0 bases; unmatched bases: 5. The CDR3 spans 16 residues. CDR3 sequence reads: CASSLVGDRSSYEQYF. The CDR3 nucleotides read TGCGCCAGCAGCTTGGTAGGGGACAGGTCCTCCTACGAGCAGTACTTC.

As for this clone: The same CDR3 also results from other DNA sequences found in this sample. This sequence joins TRBV19 and TRBJ2-7, with D uncertain. CDR3 length: 13 amino acids. Germline V gene sequence: CDR1 LNHDA, CDR2 SQIVND (reference sequence). Trimming pared 1 base from V and 0 bases from J, leaving 4 bases between. Written as DNA, the CDR3 is TGTGCCAGTAGTATAGGGGACTCCTACGAGCAGTACTTC. Amino acids: CASSIGDSYEQYF.

The genes are TRBV15 and TRBJ1-4; D may be TRBD1 (6 bases). Deletions cut 3 bases from V and 6 bases from J, with 17 bases between. Germline V gene lookup returns CDR1 LNHNV and CDR2 YYDKDF (reference sequence). The CDR3 extends over 16 amino acids. Written as DNA, the CDR3 is TGTGCCACCAGCAGGGATCGGGGGCGGAAAGATGAAAAACTGTTTTTT. Protein: CATSRDRGRKDEKLFF. Full variable domain (remainder filled in from reference TRBV15 and TRBJ1-4): DAMVIQNPRYQVTQFGKPVTLSCSQTLNHNVMYWYQQKSSQAPKLLFHYYDKDFNNEADTPDNFQSRRPNTSFCFLDIRSPGLGDTAMYLCATSRDRGRKDEKLFFGSGTQLSVL.

For this clone: The same CDR3 also results from other DNA sequences found in this sample. This chain links TRBV10-3 with TRBJ1-3; the D is unclear. Per the germline V gene, CDR1 is ENHRY and CDR2 is SYGVKD. CDR3 size: 14 residues. V was trimmed by 3 bases and J by 2 bases, leaving 8 bases between them. Here the CDR3 reads CAISETGPGNTIYF. In nucleotides, the CDR3 is TGTGCCATCAGTGAAACCGGCCCTGGAAACACCATATATTTT.

This sequence joins TRBV28 and TRBJ2-1, with D maybe TRBD1 (5 bases). Per germline, CDR1 MDHEN and CDR2 SYDVKM. The CDR3 runs 18 residues. V dropped 3 bases and J dropped 2 bases, with 20 bases sitting between them. As DNA, the CDR3 is TGTGCCAGCAGTTTGGGGCAGGGATCCCTCCTGACCTACAATGAGCAGTTCTTC. Its translation is CASSLGQGSLLTYNEQFF.

This chain joins TRBV7-9 and TRBJ2-1; D is uncertain. Trimming cost V 3 bases and J 5 bases, with 20 bases left between them. Per germline, CDR1 SEHNR and CDR2 FQNEAQ (reference sequence). The length of the CDR3 is 17 residues. CDR3 sequence reads: CASSLTSPDRNDNEQFF. CDR3 bases: TGTGCCAGCAGCTTGACGTCCCCGGACCGTAACGACAATGAGCAGTTCTTC.

The V and J genes are TRBV11-3 and TRBJ2-7; TRBD2 matches 7 bases. With V trimmed by 5 bases and J by 0 bases, 10 bases remained unmatched. Germline-derived CDR1 and CDR2 are SGHNT and YENEEA. The CDR3 is 16 amino acids. The CDR3 DNA is TGTGCCAGCAGCCCCGGGGGGAGCGGGAACTCCTACGAGCAGTACTTC. Translation: CASSPGGSGNSYEQYF.

This chain connects TRBV9 to TRBJ2-1; D possibly corresponds to TRBD2 (6 bases). The CDR3 is made up of 15 amino acids. Per the germline V gene, CDR1 is SGDLS and CDR2 is YYNGEE. V lost 0 bases and J 5 bases, leaving 12 bases between the germline ends. This CDR3 is CASSVGTTQNNEQFF. CDR3 in DNA: TGTGCCAGCAGCGTAGGGACTACGCAGAACAATGAGCAGTTCTTC.

The chain recombines TRBV18 with TRBJ2-7, with 7 bases matching TRBD1. This CDR3 spans 15 amino acids. Germline CDR1 and CDR2: KGHSH and LQKENI. V was clipped by 2 bases and J by 3 bases; unmatched bases: 7. The CDR3 DNA follows: TGTGCCAGCTCACCAGGGCAGGGGGTAGGCTACGAGCAGTACTTC. This gives the protein CASSPGQGVGYEQYF.

V is TRBV25-1 and J is TRBJ2-5, with D possibly matching TRBD2 (5 bases). Looked up from germline, CDR1 is MGHDK and CDR2 is SYGVNS. The CDR3 extends over 15 amino acids. V was cut by 5 bases and J by 5 bases, with 18 bases left in between. CDR3 loop: CASSSVAGNGETQYF. The CDR3 coding sequence is TGTGCCAGCAGTTCAGTCGCGGGCAACGGGGAGACCCAGTACTTC.